This T cell receptor (beta chain) is drawn from a study of T cell changes during pregnancy in multiple sclerosis. Method: immunoSEQ multiplex PCR; TCRdb's copy keeps in-frame clones and lacks some. Among approximately 38,000 clones, 91% were seen once, and the ten largest hold approximately 6.1%. The CDR3 is made up of 14 amino acids. V was pared by 2 bases and J by 5 bases, with 12 bases between. CDR1 MNHEY and CDR2 SVGAGI come from the germline V gene. This receptor was identified in a female donor with multiple sclerosis, enrolled in a pregnancy study. The rearrangement joins TRBV6-5 to TRBJ1-2; maybe TRBD1 (5 bases). The starting material was CD8+ T cells from peripheral blood mononuclear cells, obtained in the second trimester of pregnancy. DNA of the CDR3: TGTGCCAGCAGTTACGGGGGGGGAGATTATGGCTACACCTTC. It is translated as CASSYGGGDYGYTF.